This is a list of T cell receptor beta chains from one sample in a study of blood T cell repertoires in COVID-19. Assay used: immunoSEQ multiplex PCR; TCRdb lists only in-frame clones, some missing. The table has some 130,000 clones, about 76% seen once. The material sequenced was peripheral blood. Receptors were obtained from a man aged 80 or over with acute or convalescent COVID-19. The CDR3 runs from the conserved cysteine through the conserved F or W.

v_gene: TRBV7-9
j_gene: TRBJ2-7
CDR3aa: CASSSPGNRGRRNEQYF

v_gene: TRBV7-3
j_gene: TRBJ2-2
CDR3aa: CASRLSTGNGELFF

v_gene: TRBV7-3
j_gene: TRBJ2-2
CDR3aa: CASSRGPANTGELFF

v_gene: TRBV6-2/TRBV6-3
j_gene: TRBJ2-2
CDR3aa: CASSKTGGLFKELFF

v_gene: TRBV7-2
j_gene: TRBJ2-5
CDR3aa: CASSPGVSLDGETQYF

v_gene: TRBV30
j_gene: TRBJ1-6
CDR3aa: CAWSPDRGTSPLHF

v_gene: TRBV9
j_gene: TRBJ2-7
CDR3aa: CASSVDWQGGYEQYF

v_gene: TRBV30
j_gene: TRBJ1-5
CDR3aa: CAWNEENNQPQHF

v_gene: TRBV4-3
j_gene: TRBJ2-3
CDR3aa: CASSQDRGNSGQYF

v_gene: TRBV27
j_gene: TRBJ1-5
CDR3aa: CASRGLWDNQPQHF

v_gene: TRBV10-3
j_gene: TRBJ2-1
CDR3aa: CAIGHITYNEQFF

v_gene: TRBV7-2
j_gene: TRBJ1-5
CDR3aa: CASGEWQPQHF

v_gene: TRBV29-1
j_gene: TRBJ2-2
CDR3aa: CSVQGTDNTGELFF

v_gene: TRBV27
j_gene: TRBJ2-7
CDR3aa: CASRFRGLSYEQYF

v_gene: TRBV5-1
j_gene: TRBJ1-6
CDR3aa: CASSLDETRAGSPLHF

v_gene: TRBV7-2
j_gene: TRBJ2-3
CDR3aa: CASSVESQSTDTQYF

v_gene: TRBV7-9
j_gene: TRBJ1-3
CDR3aa: CASSRSGQGVANTIYF

v_gene: TRBV7-2
j_gene: TRBJ2-7
CDR3aa: CASSFQAGSTYEQYF